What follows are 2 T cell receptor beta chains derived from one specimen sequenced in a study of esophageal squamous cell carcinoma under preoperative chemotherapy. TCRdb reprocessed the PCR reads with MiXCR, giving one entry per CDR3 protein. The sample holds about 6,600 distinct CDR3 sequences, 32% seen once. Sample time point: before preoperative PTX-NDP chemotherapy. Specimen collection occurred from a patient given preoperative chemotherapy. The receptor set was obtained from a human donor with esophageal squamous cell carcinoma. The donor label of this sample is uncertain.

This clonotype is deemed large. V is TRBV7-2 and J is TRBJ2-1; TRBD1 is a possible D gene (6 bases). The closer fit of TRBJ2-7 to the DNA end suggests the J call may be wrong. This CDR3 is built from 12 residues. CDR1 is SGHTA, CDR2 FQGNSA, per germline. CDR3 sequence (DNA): TGTGCCAGCAGCTTGACAGGTTACGAGCAGTACTTC. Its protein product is CASSLTGYEQYF.

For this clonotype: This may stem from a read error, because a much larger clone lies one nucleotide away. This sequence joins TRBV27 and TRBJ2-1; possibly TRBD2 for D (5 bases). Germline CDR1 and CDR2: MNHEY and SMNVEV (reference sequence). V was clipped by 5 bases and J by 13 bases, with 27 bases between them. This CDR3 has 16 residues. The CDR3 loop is CASSPPGALEGETQFF. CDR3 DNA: TGTGCCAGCAGTCCGCCAGGAGCCCTAGAGGGTGAGACCCAGTTCTTC.